This TCR beta chain appears in the sequencing data of a study of blood T cell repertoires in COVID-19. This clone came up once. Here immunoSEQ multiplex PCR was the method, and the copy in TCRdb shows in-frame clones only, minus some. The sample records roughly 250,000 clones, about 83% being singletons. This CDR3 comprises 15 residues. The germline V gene has CDR1 LGHDT and CDR2 YNNKEL (reference sequence). The V gene end was trimmed by 4 bases and the J gene end by 2 bases; junction bases not matched to a gene: 7. This receptor was identified in a man aged 35 to 55 with active or convalescent COVID-19. This chain uses TRBV3-1 (or the pseudogene TRBV3-2) with TRBJ2-7; 8 nucleotides align to TRBD1. The material sequenced was peripheral blood. The CDR3 bases are TGTGCCAGCAGCCTCGGACAGGGCTCGCCCTACGAGCAGTACTTC. This sequence encodes CASSLGQGSPYEQYF.